The 28 T cell receptor beta chains reported below all come from one sample, sequenced in a study of blood T cell repertoires in COVID-19. Profiled with immunoSEQ multiplex PCR; TCRdb holds only in-frame clones, not every one. The table has 180,000 or so clones, around 91% seen once; the top ten hold 0.55% to 0.8%. Specimen: peripheral blood. The receptor set was obtained from a man aged 45 to 65 with acute or convalescent COVID-19.

This rearrangement joins TRBV4-2 to TRBJ1-5, with no clear D. CDR1 is LGHNA and CDR2 is YNFKEQ in the germline V gene. The V end was cut by 0 bases, the J end by 2 bases, with 8 bases between. The CDR3 is 15 amino acids. The chain's CDR3 is CASSQDWSGNQPQHF. The CDR3 nucleotides read TGTGCCAGCAGCCAAGATTGGAGTGGCAATCAGCCCCAGCATTTT.

The chain carries TRBV7-6 and TRBJ1-1; possibly TRBD1 for D (5 bases). The CDR3 consists of 15 residues. Germline CDR1 and CDR2: SGHVS and FNYEAQ. The V and J ends lost 1 base and 6 bases respectively, with 15 bases between them. The CDR3, as DNA: TGTGCCAGCAGCTTAGGCCAGGGCACGGTGGCTGAAGCTTTCTTT. Translating it yields CASSLGQGTVAEAFF.

This sequence joins TRBV2 and TRBJ2-1, with 8 bases that match TRBD2. Losses at the gene ends were 9 bases for V and 10 bases for J; bases not matched to a gene: 2. There are 10 residues in the CDR3. Germline V lookup: CDR1 SNHLY, CDR2 FYNNEI. The DNA of the CDR3 is TGTGCCAGTAGACTAGCGGAGCAGTTCTTC. This translates into CASRLAEQFF.

This clone was picked up a small number of times. The rearrangement uses TRBV6-5 and TRBJ2-1, with 7 bases aligning to TRBD2. Germline assignment: CDR1 MNHEY and CDR2 SVGAGI. J was trimmed by 4 bases and V by 6 bases; bases with no gene match: 9. The CDR3 is made up of 15 amino acids. The CDR3 protein is CASRPRDYVYNEQFF. Here the CDR3 DNA reads TGTGCCAGCAGGCCGCGGGACTATGTTTACAATGAGCAGTTCTTC.

The sample holds one count of this clone. The chain couples TRBV27 to TRBJ2-7; 8 bases are shared with TRBD1. The CDR3 sequence is 14 residues long. The junction had 7 bases not matched to a gene; V was cut back by 5 bases and J by 4 bases. Germline assignment: CDR1 MNHEY and CDR2 SMNVEV (reference sequence). The chain's CDR3 is CASSPRTGWYEQYF. The CDR3 DNA reads TGTGCCAGCAGTCCACGGACAGGGTGGTACGAGCAGTACTTC.

As DNA, the CDR3 is TGTGCCTGGAGTCTTGGGGAGACAGGGACCTACGAGCAGTACTTC. Residues: CAWSLGETGTYEQYF. This chain uses TRBV30 with TRBJ2-7; 7 bases map to TRBD1. This CDR3 has 15 residues. CDR1 is GTSNPN, CDR2 SVGIG, per germline (reference sequence). V lost 2 bases to trimming and J lost 2 bases; unmatched junction nucleotides: 9.

The gene calls are TRBV28 and TRBJ2-7, with 10 positions matching TRBD2. Trimming at V came to 4 bases and at J to 2 bases, leaving 17 bases not matched to a gene. This CDR3 is built from 19 residues. Germline loops: CDR1 MDHEN, CDR2 SYDVKM. The CDR3 bases are TGTGCCAGCAGTTCCCCACGGGGTAGCGGGAGGAGTTGGCCCTACGAGCAGTACTTC. It specifies CASSSPRGSGRSWPYEQYF.

The chain combines TRBV27 with TRBJ2-1, with D possibly being TRBD1 (5 bases). CDR3 size: 14 residues. V was shortened by 8 bases and J by 3 bases, with 14 bases between the two germline ends. The V gene's germline CDR1 is MNHEY and CDR2 SMNVEV (reference sequence). This chain's CDR3 is CASPRVQHYNEQFF. The CDR3 DNA reads as TGTGCCAGCCCCAGGGTACAGCACTACAATGAGCAGTTCTTC.

The V gene is TRBV5-8, the J gene TRBJ2-5; 12 bases map to TRBD2. V was pared by 0 bases and J by 2 bases, with 8 bases of the junction left unmatched. CDR1 SGHTS and CDR2 YDEGEE come from the germline V gene. The CDR3 length is 18 residues. The DNA for the CDR3 is TGTGCCAGCAGCTTGGCTGTCCTAGCGGGGGGGATACAAGAGACCCAGTACTTC. Translated, it gives CASSLAVLAGGIQETQYF.

The chain employs TRBV6-6 and TRBJ2-3; the match to TRBD2 covers 7 bases. This CDR3 has 14 amino acids. CDR1 and CDR2 (germline): MNHNY, SVGAGI (reference sequence). J lost 2 bases, V lost 7 bases, and 6 bases had no gene match. CDR3 nucleotide sequence: TGTGCCAGCAAGGGGACTACAAACACAGATACGCAGTATTTT. Translation: CASKGTTNTDTQYF.

The rearrangement links TRBV29-1 to TRBJ2-2; unclear D gene. Trimming stripped 0 bases from V and 0 bases from J, with 14 bases between. This CDR3 has 17 amino acids. The germline CDR1 and CDR2 sequences are SQVTM and ANQGSEA. DNA of the CDR3: TGCAGCGTTGAAGATCCGCGGAGAGGTTCGAACACCGGGGAGCTGTTTTTT. It translates to CSVEDPRRGSNTGELFF.

The V gene is TRBV6-5, the J gene TRBJ1-4; possibly TRBD1 for D (5 bases). V was pared by 0 bases and J by 7 bases, with 12 bases between. The CDR3 contains 15 residues. Germline loops: CDR1 MNHEY, CDR2 SVGAGI. CDR3 in DNA: TGTGCCAGCAGTTACTCGACGGGACTTGGTGAAAAACTGTTTTTT. Translated, it gives CASSYSTGLGEKLFF.

The chain uses TRBV5-6 and TRBJ2-2; 8 bases agree with TRBD2. From germline, CDR1 is SGHDT and CDR2 YYEEEE. After removal of 5 bases from V and 4 bases from J, the junction contained 7 bases not matched to a gene. The CDR3 is 15 amino acids. The CDR3 sequence: CASRRTSRGTGELFF. The CDR3 nucleotides are TGTGCCAGCAGACGGACTAGCAGGGGCACCGGGGAGCTGTTTTTT.

The gene calls are TRBV5-1 and TRBJ1-1; tentative D call: TRBD1 (5 bases). The germline V and J ends were trimmed by 0 bases and 7 bases, with 10 bases remaining between them. The CDR3 spans 13 residues. Per the germline V gene, CDR1 is SGHRS and CDR2 is YFSETQ. CDR3 amino acids: CASSLAQGVEAFF. DNA of the CDR3: TGCGCCAGCAGCTTGGCCCAAGGGGTTGAAGCTTTCTTT.

There are a few counts of this clone. The rearrangement uses TRBV4-1 and TRBJ1-2, with 11 bases aligning to TRBD1. Germline trimming cut 0 bases from V and 2 bases from J; bases unmatched to any gene: 8. Germline CDR1 reads MGHRA; CDR2 reads YSYEKL. The CDR3 length is 18 residues. Written as DNA, the CDR3 is TGCGCCAGCAGCCAAGACCGGGACAGGGGGATTAGAAACTATGGCTACACCTTC. This gives the protein CASSQDRDRGIRNYGYTF.

The chain has TRBV7-3 and TRBJ2-5, with TRBD1 identical over 8 bases. Losses at the gene ends were 2 bases for V and 5 bases for J; bases not matched to a gene: 7. The germline CDR1 and CDR2 sequences are SGHTA and FQGTGA. This CDR3 contains 15 residues. The CDR3 loop is CASSLLPGGAETQYF. The CDR3 DNA is TGTGCCAGCAGCTTACTTCCAGGGGGCGCGGAGACCCAGTACTTC.

The CDR3, as DNA: TGTGCCAGCAGTTTCGGACAGGGTGGGGAGACCCAGTACTTC. This encodes CASSFGQGGETQYF. The chain links TRBV28 to TRBJ2-5, with 8 nucleotides matching TRBD1. Germline trimming cut 3 bases from V and 5 bases from J; bases unmatched to any gene: 5. CDR3 length: 14 residues. Germline V gene data show CDR1 as MDHEN and CDR2 as SYDVKM.

V is TRBV6-5 and J is TRBJ2-7; TRBD1 is a possible D gene (5 bases). Germline V gene sequence: CDR1 MNHEY, CDR2 SVGAGI. The CDR3 consists of 13 residues. V lost 7 bases and J 2 bases, leaving 12 bases between the germline ends. CDR3 region: CASTLTDTYEQYF. CDR3 sequence (DNA): TGTGCCAGCACTCTGACAGACACCTACGAGCAGTACTTC.

V gene TRBV4-2 combines with J gene TRBJ2-3; D perhaps matches TRBD2 (7 bases). V lost 0 bases and J 2 bases, leaving 15 bases between the germline ends. CDR3 length equals 17 residues. CDR1 is LGHNA and CDR2 is YNFKEQ in the germline V gene. CDR3 DNA: TGTGCCAGCAGCCAAGATGCGTGGGGGGGGGCCACAGATACGCAGTATTTT. This translates into CASSQDAWGGATDTQYF.

The gene calls are TRBV5-1 and TRBJ1-1, with D perhaps TRBD1 (5 bases). Germline loops: CDR1 SGHRS, CDR2 YFSETQ. V was shortened by 7 bases and J by 4 bases, with 20 bases between the two germline ends. The CDR3 extends over 15 amino acids. The CDR3 nucleotides read TGCGCCAGCCAAGGGACTCTCGGGGGTAGCACTGAAGCTTTCTTT. It is translated as CASQGTLGGSTEAFF.

The genes are TRBV19 and TRBJ2-3; no definite D call. CDR3 length equals 11 residues. V lost 6 bases and J lost 6, with 7 bases in between. Germline CDR1 LNHDA, CDR2 SQIVND (reference sequence). The CDR3 region is CASSFFDTQYF. CDR3 in DNA: TGTGCCAGTAGCTTTTTTGATACGCAGTATTTT.

The CDR3 protein is CASSLDVRGYTF. CDR3 nucleotide sequence: TGTGCCAGCAGCTTAGATGTCCGTGGCTACACCTTC. The chain combines TRBV11-2 with TRBJ1-2; unclear D gene. Looked up from germline, CDR1 is SGHAT and CDR2 is FQNNGV. V lost 0 bases to trimming and J lost 7 bases, with 6 bases between them. The CDR3 runs 12 residues.

This chain links TRBV5-4 with TRBJ2-5, with TRBD2 matching 8 bases. J gave up 1 base and V 0 bases, and 5 bases lay outside the gene matches. CDR1 SGHNT and CDR2 YYREEE come from the germline V gene (reference sequence). The CDR3 has 16 amino acids. The DNA for the CDR3 is TGTGCCAGCAGCTTGGGTAGGGCGGGGGGCCAAGAGACCCAGTACTTC. As protein: CASSLGRAGGQETQYF.

The chain uses TRBV27 and TRBJ1-6; D unresolved. With 2 bases removed from V and 12 bases from J, the gap between germline ends came to 5 bases. Germline V lookup: CDR1 MNHEY, CDR2 SMNVEV (reference sequence). CDR3 length: 11 amino acids. CDR3 DNA sequence: TGTGCCAGCAGTTTACTAGAACCCCTCCACTTT. As protein: CASSLLEPLHF.

The chain has TRBV19 and TRBJ1-1, with TRBD1 matching over 9 bases. The CDR3 length is 15 residues. The germline V gene has CDR1 LNHDA and CDR2 SQIVND (reference sequence). V dropped 6 bases and J dropped 1; count of bases not matched to a gene: 6. The CDR3 protein is CASRAGTGRNTEAFF. CDR3 nucleotides: TGTGCCAGTAGGGCCGGGACAGGGAGGAACACTGAAGCTTTCTTT. Variable domain in full (rest from reference TRBV19 and TRBJ1-1): DGGITQSPKYLFRKEGQNVTLSCEQNLNHDAMYWYRQDPGQGLRLIYYSQIVNDFQKGDIAEGYSVSREKKESFPLTVTSAQKNPTAFYLCASRAGTGRNTEAFFGQGTRLTVV.

The chain is built from TRBV11-2 and TRBJ1-2, with 9 nucleotides matching TRBD1. Germline CDR1 SGHAT, CDR2 FQNNGV. The CDR3 sequence is 15 residues long. Trimming took 3 bases from V and 9 from J; bases not matched to a gene: 11. The chain's CDR3 is CASSLSGTGHGSYTF. CDR3 coding DNA: TGTGCCAGCAGCTTGTCCGGGACAGGGCACGGAAGCTACACCTTC.

The chain uses TRBV7-2 and TRBJ1-2; 8 bases align to TRBD1. Losses at the gene ends were 4 bases for V and 4 bases for J; bases not matched to a gene: 5. The V gene's germline CDR1 is SGHTA and CDR2 FQGNSA. The CDR3 is made up of 14 amino acids. CDR3 in amino acids: CASSWGTGVYGYTF. The CDR3 coding sequence is TGTGCCAGCAGCTGGGGGACAGGAGTCTATGGCTACACCTTC. The entire variable domain, with the rest obtained from reference TRBV7-2 and TRBJ1-2, is as follows: GAGVSQSPSNKVTEKGKDVELRCDPISGHTALYWYRQSLGQGLEFLIYFQGNSAPDKSGLPSDRFSAERTGGSVSTLTIQRTQQEDSAVYLCASSWGTGVYGYTFGSGTRLTVV.

J is TRBJ2-2 and V is TRBV7-9; the match to TRBD1 covers 9 bases. The CDR3 sequence is 16 residues long. After removal of 4 bases from V and 6 bases from J, the junction contained 9 bases not matched to a gene. Germline V gene lookup returns CDR1 SEHNR and CDR2 FQNEAQ (reference sequence). The CDR3 loop reads CASSSRDRDRSGELFF. The CDR3 DNA sequence: TGTGCCAGCAGCTCCCGGGACAGGGATAGATCCGGGGAGCTGTTTTTT.